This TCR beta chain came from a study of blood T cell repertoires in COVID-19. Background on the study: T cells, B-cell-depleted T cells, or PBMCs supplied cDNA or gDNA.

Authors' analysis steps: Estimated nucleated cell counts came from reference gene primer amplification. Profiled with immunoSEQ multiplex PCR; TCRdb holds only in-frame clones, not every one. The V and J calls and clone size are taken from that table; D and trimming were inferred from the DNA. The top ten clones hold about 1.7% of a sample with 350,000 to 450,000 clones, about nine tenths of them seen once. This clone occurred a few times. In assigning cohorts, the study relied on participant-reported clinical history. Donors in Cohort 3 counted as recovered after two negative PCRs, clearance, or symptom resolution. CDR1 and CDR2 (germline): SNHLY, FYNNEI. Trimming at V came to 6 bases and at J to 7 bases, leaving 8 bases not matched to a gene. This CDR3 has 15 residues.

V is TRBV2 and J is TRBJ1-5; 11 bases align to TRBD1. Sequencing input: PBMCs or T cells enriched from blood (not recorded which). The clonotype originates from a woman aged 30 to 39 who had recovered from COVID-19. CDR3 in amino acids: CASRRTGGEGQPQHF. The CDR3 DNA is TGTGCCAGCAGGAGGACAGGGGGCGAAGGCCAGCCCCAGCATTTT.